This T cell receptor (beta chain) was retrieved from a study of shared clonotypes between healthy human individuals. Study conclusions and caveats: Although depth was large, rarefaction showed that sequencing of the sorted subsets was incomplete.

The naive CD8 population came from CD45RO-negative cells selected for CCR7, without terminally differentiated effector memory CD45RA+ cells. Repertoires were generated with immunoSEQ multiplex PCR, while TCRdb's copy carries only in-frame clones and drops some. The sample shows about 2,200,000 clones, roughly 91% of them seen only once. Trimming left V 5 bases short and J 3 bases short, with 13 bases between. Germline loops: CDR1 MNHEY, CDR2 SVGAGI. The CDR3 covers 14 residues. Regarding this clone: Antigen: not known.

This clonotype originated in a man aged 18 to 29 in good health. Some clones in this sample may be carry-over from other donors' samples. Material: naive CD8+ T cells from PBMCs. This sequence joins TRBV6-5 and TRBJ1-1; D gene ambiguous. The DNA of the CDR3 is TGTGCCAGCAGTCCTCAGGAGACCGACACTGAAGCTTTCTTT. This gives the protein CASSPQETDTEAFF.